Included here is one T cell receptor beta chain sequence, with context. Its antigen is currently unknown. The record originates from a study of immune evolution from preneoplasia to lung adenocarcinoma. Turning to the study itself: HLA loss of heterozygosity: about 7% AIS, under 19% MIA, approximately 31% ADC, none AAH.

Deletions cut 1 base from V and 0 bases from J, with 10 bases between. CDR3 size: 16 residues. Germline V CDR1 and CDR2: MGHRA, YSYEKL. Sequencing was performed with immunoSEQ multiplex PCR; in TCRdb, only in-frame clones are kept and a portion is missing. In the table there are more than 8,000 clones, around four fifths of which are singletons. Study findings and constraints: Clonality was highest in normal lung, lower in later-stage lesions apparently.

Patients had resection in Japan or China between about 2013 and 2017. Premalignant or tumor cells were enriched by macro-dissection after pathologic assessment. Sequencing used FFPE lung adenocarcinoma in situ tissue. The V gene is TRBV4-1, the J gene TRBJ1-3; D remains unclear. The sequence came from a person aged 65-85 years with lung adenocarcinoma. The CDR3 reads CASSQAPKSSGNTIYF. As DNA, the CDR3 is TGCGCCAGCAGCCAAGCCCCCAAGAGCTCTGGAAACACCATATATTTT.